These 26 T cell receptor beta chains came from one sample sequenced in a study of blood T cells in healthy people across ages. A J-beta primer mix and a sample-barcoded 5' primer were used in a second PCR of roughly 6 to 12 cycles. TCRdb analysed the 5' RACE reads with MiXCR anew, one entry per CDR3 protein. The sample records 1.5 million to 1.8 million distinct CDR3 sequences, approximately 42% being singletons. The sample comprised blood. Receptors originate from a woman younger than 30 in good health.

The chain has TRBV12-5 and TRBJ2-7; no clear D. CDR1 and CDR2 from the germline V gene are LGHNT and FRNRAP. The V gene lost 0 bases and the J gene lost 3 bases, with 12 bases spanning the gap. This CDR3 contains 15 residues. CDR3: CASGLVPRSIYEQYF. The DNA of the CDR3 is TGTGCTAGTGGTTTGGTCCCCCGTTCGATCTACGAGCAGTACTTC. The variable domain in full, with the rest retrieved from reference TRBV12-5 and TRBJ2-7, is DARVTQTPRHKVTEMGQEVTMRCQPILGHNTVFWYRQTMMQGLELLAYFRNRAPLDDSGMPKDRFSAEMPDATLATLKIQPSEPRDSAVYFCASGLVPRSIYEQYFGPGTRLTVT.

The chain joins TRBV29-1 to TRBJ2-3; D unresolved. V was cut by 4 bases and J by 2 bases, with 7 bases left in between. There are 12 residues in the CDR3. Germline loops: CDR1 SQVTM, CDR2 ANQGSEA. The CDR3 loop is CSVGNPTDTQYF. The CDR3, as DNA: TGCAGCGTTGGTAACCCCACAGATACGCAGTATTTT.

V gene TRBV9 combines with J gene TRBJ2-4; 12 bases are shared with TRBD2. The CDR3 contains 19 residues. Per the germline V gene, CDR1 is SGDLS and CDR2 is YYNGEE. J lost 3 bases, V lost 0 bases, and 10 bases had no gene match. CDR3 nucleotide sequence: TGTGCCAGCAGCGTAGGGTCTAGCGGGGGGGCGATCGGCAAAAACATTCAGTACTTC. Amino acid sequence: CASSVGSSGGAIGKNIQYF. The full variable domain, rest sourced from reference TRBV9 and TRBJ2-4, is DSGVTQTPKHLITATGQRVTLRCSPRSGDLSVYWYQQSLDQGLQFLIQYYNGEERAKGNILERFSAQQFPDLHSELNLSSLELGDSALYFCASSVGSSGGAIGKNIQYFGAGTRLSVL.

This clonotype appeared a few times. The chain joins TRBV5-4 to TRBJ1-2; possible D gene TRBD1, 5 bases. CDR3 size: 14 residues. Trimming took 3 bases from V and 4 from J, leaving 13 bases between them. The germline V gene has CDR1 SGHNT and CDR2 YYREEE (reference sequence). As DNA, the CDR3 is TGTGCCAGCAGCTGGGGACGGCGCTTCTATGGCTACACCTTC. Amino acids: CASSWGRRFYGYTF.

V and J are TRBV7-9 and TRBJ1-2, with no clear D. Germline V gene data show CDR1 as SEHNR and CDR2 as FQNEAQ (reference sequence). Trimming removed 7 bases from V and 2 bases from J, with 17 bases in between. This CDR3 spans 15 amino acids. CDR3 coding DNA: TGTGCCAGCACGTTCACCCCGACCCCAAACTATGGCTACACCTTC. Translation: CASTFTPTPNYGYTF.

This clonotype was seen a few times. The CDR3 here is CASSLEGQANYNEQFF. The CDR3 region has the DNA TGTGCCAGCAGCTTAGAGGGACAGGCGAACTACAATGAGCAGTTCTTC. The chain joins TRBV7-2 to TRBJ2-1, with 8 nucleotides matching TRBD1. The CDR3 runs to 16 residues. Unmatched junction bases numbered 5, after V lost 1 base and J lost 3 bases. The germline V gene has CDR1 SGHTA and CDR2 FQGNSA.

The chain has TRBV3-1 and TRBJ1-1; D is ambiguous. Germline CDR1 and CDR2: LGHDT and YNNKEL (reference sequence). The V and J ends lost 1 base and 7 bases respectively, with 10 bases between them. This CDR3 is 13 amino acids long. This CDR3 is CASSQGAGCEAFF. In DNA, the CDR3 is TGTGCCAGCAGCCAAGGGGCGGGGTGTGAAGCTTTCTTT.

The CDR3 DNA reads as TGCAGCGCCAAACCCCAGGGACGCGGCGAGCAGTACTTC. As protein: CSAKPQGRGEQYF. The gene calls are TRBV29-1 and TRBJ2-7; D may match TRBD1 or TRBD2 (5 bases each). The CDR3 spans 13 residues. The germline V and J ends were trimmed by 7 bases and 6 bases, with 19 bases remaining between them. Germline CDR1 SQVTM, CDR2 ANQGSEA.

This clonotype was picked up a small number of times. CDR3 residues: CASSQELDLTNEKLFF. The DNA of the CDR3 is TGCGCCAGCAGCCAAGAGTTAGACCTAACTAATGAAAAACTGTTTTTT. V is TRBV4-3 and J is TRBJ1-4; D is uncertain. Germline CDR1 reads LGHNA; CDR2 reads YSLEER. The V end was cut by 0 bases, the J end by 1 base, with 9 bases between. CDR3 length: 16 amino acids.

The chain joins TRBV3-1 to TRBJ2-1; 12 positions agree with TRBD2. V lost 7 bases, J lost 5 bases, and 3 bases stayed unmatched. CDR3 length: 14 residues. Germline V lookup: CDR1 LGHDT, CDR2 YNNKEL (reference sequence). This CDR3 is CASNRLAGDNEQFF. The CDR3 DNA sequence: TGTGCCAGCAATAGACTAGCGGGAGACAATGAGCAGTTCTTC.

This rearrangement joins TRBV4-3 to TRBJ2-7, with a tentative D call TRBD1 (5 bases). V was trimmed by 0 bases and J by 1 base, leaving 16 bases between them. Germline CDR1 is LGHNA and CDR2 is YSLEER. The length of the CDR3 is 17 residues. The DNA of the CDR3 is TGCGCCAGCAGCCAAGATCAGGGCAGGCTGACTTCCTACGAGCAGTACTTC. It codes for CASSQDQGRLTSYEQYF.

This chain connects TRBV12-3 or TRBV12-4 to TRBJ2-7; TRBD1 is a possible D gene (6 bases). The CDR3 has 14 amino acids. Trimming pared 3 bases from V and 4 bases from J, leaving 13 bases between. CDR3 in DNA: TGTGCCAGCAGTTTTACGCAGGGGTATTACGAGCAGTACTTC. Protein: CASSFTQGYYEQYF.

This sequence joins TRBV7-9 and TRBJ2-5; D gene ambiguous. The tail of the sequence fits TRBJ2-7 better, so the J call may be wrong. CDR1 SEHNR and CDR2 FQNEAQ come from the germline V gene (reference sequence). This CDR3 comprises 13 residues. DNA for the CDR3: TGTGCCAGCAACCGGCCGGAGACCTACGAGCAGTACTTC. Protein: CASNRPETYEQYF.

CDR3 protein: CASSLGGGPANEQFF. The CDR3 bases are TGTGCCAGCAGTTTAGGTGGAGGGCCCGCGAATGAGCAGTTCTTC. V usage is TRBV12-3 or TRBV12-4 and J usage is TRBJ2-1; TRBD2 might be the D (6 bases). The CDR3 spans 15 residues. V lost 1 base and J 7 bases, leaving 14 bases between the germline ends.

The rearrangement joins TRBV5-1 to TRBJ1-1; no definite D call. The V end was cut by 4 bases, the J end by 5 bases, with 15 bases between. The CDR3 extends over 14 amino acids. Germline V gene lookup returns CDR1 SGHRS and CDR2 YFSETQ. CDR3 bases: TGCGCCAGCAGCCCTGGGGAGAGAGCGACTGAAGCTTTCTTT. Its protein product is CASSPGERATEAFF.

This clonotype has a single count. The chain carries TRBV7-9 and TRBJ1-1, with D hard to call. The CDR3 runs 15 residues. Germline CDR1 SEHNR, CDR2 FQNEAQ (reference sequence). With 5 bases removed from V and 0 bases from J, the gap between germline ends came to 13 bases. In DNA, the CDR3 is TGTGCCAGCAGCCCTGCCGCGGGGTTGAACACTGAAGCTTTCTTT. Translation gives CASSPAAGLNTEAFF.

This rearrangement joins TRBV6-5 to TRBJ2-7; 9 bases line up with TRBD2. CDR3 length: 15 residues. The germline V gene has CDR1 MNHEY and CDR2 SVGAGI. Trimming took 2 bases from V and 4 from J; bases not matched to a gene: 6. The CDR3 loop is CASSYTGLAAYEQYF. DNA of the CDR3: TGTGCCAGCAGTTACACGGGACTAGCAGCTTACGAGCAGTACTTC.

This clonotype was seen only a few times. The chain joins TRBV12-3 or TRBV12-4 to TRBJ2-7; D is ambiguous. Deletions cut 3 bases from V and 2 bases from J, with 20 bases between. The CDR3 totals 17 residues. In DNA, the CDR3 is TGTGCCAGCAGTTTGTCGGCCACCCGATGGGGTACCTACGAGCAGTACTTC. Amino acid sequence: CASSLSATRWGTYEQYF.

There are a few counts of this clonotype. The chain is built from TRBV24-1 and TRBJ2-1; D is perhaps TRBD1 or TRBD2 (5 bases each). Germline V gives CDR1 KGHDR, CDR2 SFDVKD. This CDR3 has 14 amino acids. V was pared by 1 base and J by 7 bases, with 10 bases between. CDR3 amino acids: CATSDLGDGNEQFF. The DNA of the CDR3 is TGTGCCACCAGTGATTTAGGGGACGGTAATGAGCAGTTCTTC.

This clonotype was counted only a few times. The rearrangement joins TRBV6-2 or TRBV6-3 to TRBJ2-1; the D gene is possibly TRBD2 (5 bases). Trimming shortened V by 6 bases and J by 6 bases, and 15 bases separated the two germline ends. Germline loops: CDR1 MNHEY, CDR2 SVGEGT. CDR3 size: 14 residues. CDR3 coding DNA: TGTGCCAGCAGCGACGAGGTTCTAGCCAATGAGCAGTTCTTC. Translated, it gives CASSDEVLANEQFF.

This clonotype was seen a handful of times. CDR3 loop: CASSQTGTGGAGYTF. CDR3 DNA: TGTGCCAGCAGCCAAACCGGGACAGGGGGCGCGGGCTACACCTTC. The rearrangement uses TRBV4-2 and TRBJ1-2; 12 bases are shared with TRBD1. CDR1 LGHNA and CDR2 YNFKEQ come from the germline V gene. V was clipped by 2 bases and J by 8 bases; unmatched bases: 6. The CDR3 extends over 15 amino acids.

The genes are TRBV12-5 and TRBJ2-5; 10 bases line up with TRBD2. This CDR3 is 16 amino acids long. V was clipped by 2 bases and J by 11 bases; unmatched bases: 14. Germline CDR1 reads LGHNT; CDR2 reads FRNRAP. This chain's CDR3 is CASGLRLAGVIDEQYF. The CDR3 nucleotides are TGTGCTAGTGGTTTGAGGCTAGCGGGAGTCATAGATGAGCAGTACTTC.

The J gene is TRBJ2-2, the V gene TRBV3-1; no definite D call. Germline CDR1 is LGHDT and CDR2 is YNNKEL (reference sequence). Trimming took 4 bases from V and 0 from J, leaving 12 bases between them. The CDR3 totals 16 residues. The CDR3 is CASSPIALPNTGELFF. The CDR3 coding sequence is TGTGCCAGCAGCCCGATCGCCCTACCGAACACCGGGGAGCTGTTTTTT.

This clonotype was found a few times. The chain joins TRBV6-2 or TRBV6-3 to TRBJ2-3; D possibly corresponds to TRBD2 (5 bases). The CDR3 sequence is 15 residues long. Trimming left V 6 bases short and J 0 bases short, with 13 bases between. The germline gives CDR1 MNHEY, CDR2 SVGEGT. The CDR3, as DNA: TGTGCCAGCAGGAACGGGCGGACTAGCACAGATACGCAGTATTTT. Protein product: CASRNGRTSTDTQYF.

This clonotype came up once. The chain recombines TRBV6-1 with TRBJ1-6, with 7 bases that match TRBD1. V shed 5 bases, J shed 8 bases, and the junction held 21 bases outside the gene matches. This CDR3 spans 19 amino acids. The germline gives CDR1 MNHNS, CDR2 SASEGT. The CDR3 reads CASSHKLRRGPSGDSPLHF. The CDR3 region has the DNA TGTGCCAGCAGTCATAAGTTGAGGAGGGGGCCCTCCGGGGATTCACCCCTCCACTTT.

This clonotype turned up a few times. The genes are TRBV12-3 or TRBV12-4 and TRBJ2-5; TRBD1 agrees at 8 bases. The CDR3 extends over 14 amino acids. V was pared by 6 bases and J by 4 bases, with 7 bases of the junction left unmatched. Written as DNA, the CDR3 is TGTGCCAGCAGGTCTACAGGGGGGAGAGAGACCCAGTACTTC. Protein product: CASRSTGGRETQYF.